This TCR beta chain was profiled in a study of cytomegalovirus exposure and HLA in healthy donors. Study-wide findings and caveats: Later work associated roughly 17,000 TCR beta sequences with HLA alleles at 0.05 false discovery rate. Researchers catalogued under 200 TCR beta chains as cytomegalovirus-associated. Owing to their indistinguishability, certain V segments, notably TRBV6-2 and TRBV6-3, were excluded. Prior analysis indicated that the majority of TCR beta V segments exhibited productivity approximately 90% or approximately 30% of the time.

Points on this clone: Its matching antigen is unknown.

60 Vbeta and 13 Jbeta primers were used in PCR. Using immunoSEQ multiplex PCR, the repertoire was profiled, and TCRdb retains in-frame clones only, with some absent. The table lists around 100,000 clones, around 86% of them singletons. CDR3 length equals 15 residues. Germline CDR1 reads SGHRS; CDR2 reads YFSETQ. Between the trimmed V and J ends, which lost 0 bases and 4 bases, there was a span of 13 bases. This clonotype was sampled from a female donor in good health and CMV-seropositive. The chain recombines TRBV5-1 with TRBJ2-5; tentatively, D is TRBD2 (6 bases). Material: PBMCs. DNA for the CDR3: TGCGCCAGCAGCTTGGCCGGAGGGTTAGGAGAGACCCAGTACTTC. The encoded protein is CASSLAGGLGETQYF. The full variable domain, in which reference TRBV5-1 and TRBJ2-5 provide the parts outside the CDR3, is KAGVTQTPRYLIKTRGQQVTLSCSPISGHRSVSWYQQTPGQGLQFLFEYFSETQRNKGNFPGRFSGRQFSNSRSEMNVSTLELGDSALYLCASSLAGGLGETQYFGPGTRLLVL.